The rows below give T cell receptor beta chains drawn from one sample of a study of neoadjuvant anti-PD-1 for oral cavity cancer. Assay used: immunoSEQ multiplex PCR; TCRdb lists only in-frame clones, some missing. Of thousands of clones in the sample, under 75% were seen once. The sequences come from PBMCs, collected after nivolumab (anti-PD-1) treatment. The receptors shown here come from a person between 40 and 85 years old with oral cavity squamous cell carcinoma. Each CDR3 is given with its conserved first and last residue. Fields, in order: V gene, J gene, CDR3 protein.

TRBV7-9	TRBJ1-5	CASSRSGTGNQPQHF
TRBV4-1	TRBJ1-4	CASSDTQGVREKLFF
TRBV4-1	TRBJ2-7	CASSQSETYEQYF
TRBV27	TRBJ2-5	CASRNIQETQYF
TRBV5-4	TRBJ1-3	CASSLALNSGNTIYF
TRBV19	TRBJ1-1	CASSIVSGNTEAFF
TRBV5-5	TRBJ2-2	CASSFNRETASTGELFF
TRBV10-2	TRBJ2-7	CASSVTGNEQYF
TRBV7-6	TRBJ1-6	CASSATFYSPLHF
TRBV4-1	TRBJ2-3	CASSQEGDRGTDTQYF
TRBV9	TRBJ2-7	CASSVYPGALSYEQYF
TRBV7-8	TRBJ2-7	CASTLTASYEQYF
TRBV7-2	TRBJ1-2	CASSPGMWQGGLATYGYTF
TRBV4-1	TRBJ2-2	CASSQIWPSGGRGTGELFF
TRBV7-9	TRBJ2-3	CASSGNEENPDTQYF
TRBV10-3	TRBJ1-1	CAIRNARDRGVNTEAFF
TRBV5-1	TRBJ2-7	CASSLSSSYEQYF
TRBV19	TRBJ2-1	CATSGSSRNNEQFF
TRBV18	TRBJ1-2	CASRRDRGAYGYTF
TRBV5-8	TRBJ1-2	CASSLDDALVGGYTF
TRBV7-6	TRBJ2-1	CASSMRQGWSEQFF